This T cell receptor beta chain is drawn from a study of blood T cell repertoires in COVID-19. Overall study context: Both acute and convalescent COVID-19 samples were obtained from the United States, Italy and Spain. Sample material is recorded as cDNA or gDNA derived from T cells, B-cell-depleted T cells, or PBMCs.

In the original processing: Estimation of nucleated cell counts was performed using reference gene primer amplification. Assay used: immunoSEQ multiplex PCR; TCRdb lists only in-frame clones, some missing. V and J calls plus clone size are reproduced from that table; the DNA served to infer D and trimming. The profile shows roughly 330,000 clones, roughly 90% of them singletons. This CDR3 comprises 15 residues. Germline V lookup: CDR1 SGHNT, CDR2 YYREEE (reference sequence). The V segment lost 3 bases and the J segment 2 bases; nucleotides outside the gene matches: 5. Material for sequencing was peripheral blood. This TCR came from a man between 18 and 35 years old who had recovered from COVID-19. The chain links TRBV5-4 to TRBJ2-3; 8 nucleotides line up with TRBD2. The chain's CDR3 is CASSSGLAITDTQYF. CDR3 sequence (DNA): TGTGCCAGCAGCTCCGGACTAGCCATCACAGATACGCAGTATTTT.